This paragraph covers one TCR beta chain sequence. In the study's own analysis: Nucleated cell counts were estimated from reference gene primer amplification. Using immunoSEQ multiplex PCR, the repertoire was profiled, and TCRdb retains in-frame clones only, with some absent. The V and J calls and clone size are taken from that table; D and trimming were inferred from the DNA. The profile shows 100,000 to 150,000 clones, approximately 85% of them singletons. Recruited during active infection, patients (from Seattle) were subsequently followed longitudinally. CDR1 is SGHNT, CDR2 YYREEE, per germline (reference sequence). The CDR3 is 16 residues long. The J segment lost 9 bases and the V segment lost 1 base, leaving 11 bases of the junction unmatched. The data were obtained in a study of blood T cell repertoires in COVID-19. The wider study: The United States, Italy and Spain were the sources of the acute and convalescent COVID-19 samples. Nucleic acid was either cDNA or gDNA, and it came from T cells, B-cell-depleted T cells, or PBMCs.

The chain combines TRBV5-4 with TRBJ2-1; 9 bases align to TRBD2. The TCR sequence derives from a woman of 80 years or more with COVID-19, enrolled during active disease. Sample: peripheral blood. The CDR3 bases are TGTGCCAGCAGCTTGTCGGCGGGAGGGCCTAATGGTGAGCAGTTCTTC. Translation gives CASSLSAGGPNGEQFF. Based on the CDR3 plus reference TRBV5-4 and TRBJ2-1, the full variable domain is ETGVTQSPTHLIKTRGQQVTLRCSSQSGHNTVSWYQQALGQGPQFIFQYYREEENGRGNFPPRFSGLQFPNYSSELNVNALELDDSALYLCASSLSAGGPNGEQFFGPGTRLTVL.